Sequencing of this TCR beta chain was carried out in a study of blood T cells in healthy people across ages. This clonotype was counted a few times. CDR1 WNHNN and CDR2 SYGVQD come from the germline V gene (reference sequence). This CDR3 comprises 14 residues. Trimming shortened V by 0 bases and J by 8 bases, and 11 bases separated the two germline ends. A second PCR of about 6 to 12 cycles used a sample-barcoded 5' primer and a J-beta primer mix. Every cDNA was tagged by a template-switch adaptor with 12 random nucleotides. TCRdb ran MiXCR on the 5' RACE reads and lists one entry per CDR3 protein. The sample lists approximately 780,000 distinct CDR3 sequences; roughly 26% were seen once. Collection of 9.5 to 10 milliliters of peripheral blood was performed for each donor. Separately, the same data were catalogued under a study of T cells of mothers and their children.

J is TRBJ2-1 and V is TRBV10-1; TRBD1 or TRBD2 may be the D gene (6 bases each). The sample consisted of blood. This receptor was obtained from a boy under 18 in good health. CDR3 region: CASSESEGGDEQFF. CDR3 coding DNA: TGCGCCAGCAGTGAGTCGGAGGGGGGCGATGAGCAGTTCTTC.